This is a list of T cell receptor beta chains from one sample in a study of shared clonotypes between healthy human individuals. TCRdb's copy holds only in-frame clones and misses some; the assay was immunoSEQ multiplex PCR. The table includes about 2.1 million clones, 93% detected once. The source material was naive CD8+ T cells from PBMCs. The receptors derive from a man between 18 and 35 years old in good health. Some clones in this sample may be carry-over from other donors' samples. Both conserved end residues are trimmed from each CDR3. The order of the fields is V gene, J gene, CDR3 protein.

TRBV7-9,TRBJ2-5,ASESRGETQY
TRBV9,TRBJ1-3,ASSPQRAGNTIY
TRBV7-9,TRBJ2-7,ASSLARSLAATPEQY
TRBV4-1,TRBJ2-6,ATGTVGANVLT
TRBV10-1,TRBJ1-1,ASPFGGNTEAF
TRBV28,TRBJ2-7,ASSGTGTSYEQY
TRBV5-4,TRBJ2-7,ASSLATGSNSYEQY
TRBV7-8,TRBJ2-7,ASSSPGTGVDEQY
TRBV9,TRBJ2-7,ASSPLGGSSYEQY
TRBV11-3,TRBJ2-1,ASSLNGRASIQF
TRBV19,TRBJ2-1,ASSWGGPSNEQF
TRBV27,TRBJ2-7,ASGEAYEQY
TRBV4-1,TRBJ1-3,ASSQVARASGNTIY
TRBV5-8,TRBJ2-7,ASDMVGTYEQY
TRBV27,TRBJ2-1,ASRGQGPGSRKF
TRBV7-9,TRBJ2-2,ASSLRQGGDTGELF
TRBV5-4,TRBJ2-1,ASSPRAYNEQF
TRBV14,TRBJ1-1,ASSQGGQGTNTEAF
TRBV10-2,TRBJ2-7,ASSPGLFQSYEQY
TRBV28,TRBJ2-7,ASSEGMNPDYEQY
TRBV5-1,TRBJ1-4,ASSLAGGPVTNEKLF
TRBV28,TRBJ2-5,ASSSTRDSQETQY
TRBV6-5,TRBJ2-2,ASSYSNWGTGELF
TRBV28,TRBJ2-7,ASSFRGEQY
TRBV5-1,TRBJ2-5,ASSLSRLGIQETQY
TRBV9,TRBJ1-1,ASSPRGNMNTEAF
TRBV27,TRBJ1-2,ASRDRGIGYT
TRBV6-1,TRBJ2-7,ASSAGLAGGYEQY
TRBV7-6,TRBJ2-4,ASSQSATGGHIQY
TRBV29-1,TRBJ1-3,SVAGGDIPGNTIY
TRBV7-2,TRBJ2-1,ASSLNPLGGVSSYNEQF
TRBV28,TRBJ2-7,ASRPSGIAYEQY
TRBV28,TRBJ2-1,ASSLWDRGSNEQF
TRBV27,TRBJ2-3,ASSSLGATDTQY
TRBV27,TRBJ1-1,ASRRDRGQMNTEAF
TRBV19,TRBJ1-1,ASSYRGPNTEAF